The 24 T cell receptor beta chains below all came from one sample that was sequenced in a study of PD-1 blockade in classical Hodgkin lymphoma. Exposure to brentuximab vedotin varied, and each patient had relapsed following autologous stem cell transplantation. Sequencing was performed with immunoSEQ multiplex PCR; in TCRdb, only in-frame clones are kept and a portion is missing. The sample has around 66,000 clones, 75% to 90% seen once. Material: peripheral blood mononuclear cells (PBMCs), obtained at baseline. These receptors all come from a human donor with classical Hodgkin lymphoma.

The V gene is TRBV6-6, the J gene TRBJ2-6; D might be TRBD2 (7 bases). V was shortened by 10 bases and J by 0 bases, with 16 bases between the two germline ends. Germline CDR1 and CDR2: MNHNY and SVGAGI (reference sequence). CDR3 length equals 16 residues. Written as DNA, the CDR3 is TGTGCCACCAGGGGAGGGGAAGGCTCTGGGGCCAACGTCCTGACTTTC. Translation gives CATRGGEGSGANVLTF.

CDR3 DNA sequence: TGTGCCAGCAGCTTAGTTACAGCAAGGTACAATGAGCAGTTCTTC. Translation gives CASSLVTARYNEQFF. This sequence joins TRBV11-1 and TRBJ2-1; D not certain. With 1 base removed from V and 4 bases from J, the gap between germline ends came to 11 bases. The germline V gene has CDR1 SGHAT and CDR2 FQDESV (reference sequence). This CDR3 is 15 amino acids long.

The chain links TRBV7-9 to TRBJ2-5; 7 bases agree with TRBD2. CDR3 length: 15 residues. J lost 3 bases, V lost 8 bases, and 12 bases had no gene match. CDR1 is SEHNR and CDR2 is FQNEAQ in the germline V gene (reference sequence). DNA for the CDR3: TGTGCCAGCCTGGGGTTTAACGGGGGGAAAGAGACCCAGTACTTC. Translated: CASLGFNGGKETQYF.

This sequence joins TRBV10-1 and TRBJ1-2; D gene unclear. This CDR3 has 15 residues. Per the germline V gene, CDR1 is WNHNN and CDR2 is SYGVQD (reference sequence). The V end lost 0 bases, the J end lost 5 bases, and 13 bases lay between the germline ends. The CDR3 DNA is TGCGCCAGCAGTGAGTCGTTGCAGCCGGTATATGGCTACACCTTC. Its protein product is CASSESLQPVYGYTF.

A single count supports this clone. The chain is built from TRBV27 and TRBJ2-1; 8 bases line up with TRBD2. Trimming at V came to 6 bases and at J to 6 bases, leaving 10 bases not matched to a gene. Germline V CDR1 and CDR2: MNHEY, SMNVEV (reference sequence). The CDR3 totals 15 residues. The CDR3: CASRDSGAWFNEQFF. In nucleotides, the CDR3 is TGTGCCAGCAGGGATAGCGGGGCTTGGTTCAATGAGCAGTTCTTC.

This chain links TRBV4-1 with TRBJ2-2; D gene uncertain. Between the trimmed V and J ends, which lost 2 bases and 1 base, there was a span of 11 bases. Looked up from germline, CDR1 is MGHRA and CDR2 is YSYEKL. CDR3 length: 16 residues. The CDR3 DNA follows: TGCGCCAGCAGCCAATATCCAAAGGGGAACACCGGGGAGCTGTTTTTT. The encoded protein is CASSQYPKGNTGELFF.

The chain links TRBV6-6 to TRBJ1-6; no definite D call. V shed 0 bases and J shed 9 bases, with 9 bases lying between them. The CDR3 is made up of 14 amino acids. Germline CDR1 is MNHNY and CDR2 is SVGAGI (reference sequence). The CDR3 DNA is TGTGCCAGCAGTTACTCGCTAGGGAGTTCACCCCTCCACTTT. Its protein product is CASSYSLGSSPLHF.

This chain connects TRBV4-1 to TRBJ2-7; 11 bases are a match to TRBD2. The V and J ends lost 4 bases and 3 bases, in that order; junction bases with no gene match: 8. The CDR3 is made up of 16 amino acids. Looked up from germline, CDR1 is MGHRA and CDR2 is YSYEKL. CDR3 sequence: CASSRLGTSGRYEQYF. In DNA form, the CDR3 reads TGCGCCAGCAGCCGACTCGGGACTAGCGGCCGCTACGAGCAGTACTTC.

In its sample, this clone was seen a few times. The chain carries TRBV28 and TRBJ1-1; no firm D call. Trimming took off 8 bases at V and 1 base at J, with 8 bases between the two ends. Germline V gene sequence: CDR1 MDHEN, CDR2 SYDVKM. There are 12 residues in the CDR3. The CDR3 region has the DNA TGTGCCAGCTATGGTGAGAACACTGAAGCTTTCTTT. Its translation is CASYGENTEAFF. Together with reference TRBV28 and TRBJ1-1, the CDR3 gives the full variable domain: DVKVTQSSRYLVKRTGEKVFLECVQDMDHENMFWYRQDPGLGLRLIYFSYDVKMKEKGDIPEGYSVSREKKERFSLILESASTNQTSMYLCASYGENTEAFFGQGTRLTVV.

As regards this clone: The same CDR3 is also encoded by other DNA sequences in this sample. This chain links TRBV7-2 with TRBJ2-1; a possible D gene is TRBD1 (6 bases). Germline-derived CDR1 and CDR2 are SGHTA and FQGNSA. The CDR3 runs to 14 residues. Trimming left V 0 bases short and J 6 bases short, with 9 bases between. The CDR3 DNA reads TGTGCCAGCAGCTTAGCAGCAGGGGCCAATGAGCAGTTCTTC. This sequence encodes CASSLAAGANEQFF.

The chain carries TRBV7-9 and TRBJ1-5; D unresolved. The V end lost 2 bases, the J end lost 6 bases, and 8 bases lay between the germline ends. The CDR3 contains 13 residues. Germline-derived CDR1 and CDR2 are SEHNR and FQNEAQ (reference sequence). The chain's CDR3 is CASSLRLGQPQHF. The CDR3 region has the DNA TGTGCCAGCAGCTTAAGGTTAGGTCAGCCCCAGCATTTT.

The genes are TRBV6-6 and TRBJ1-4; D possibly corresponds to TRBD1 (5 bases). The V gene's germline CDR1 is MNHNY and CDR2 SVGAGI (reference sequence). Trimming left V 8 bases short and J 6 bases short, with 19 bases between. This CDR3 has 15 amino acids. The CDR3 sequence is CASGGIQALYEKLFF. In DNA, the CDR3 is TGTGCCAGCGGCGGGATACAGGCCCTGTATGAAAAACTGTTTTTT.

This clone has more than one count but fewer than ten. J is TRBJ1-6 and V is TRBV7-9, with 9 positions matching TRBD1. Germline CDR1 is SEHNR and CDR2 is FQNEAQ (reference sequence). The CDR3 runs to 17 residues. After removal of 5 bases from V and 9 bases from J, the junction contained 14 bases not matched to a gene. CDR3 sequence (DNA): TGTGCCAGCAGCACCCACGATCGACAGGGGGTGGGTTCACCCCTCCACTTT. As protein: CASSTHDRQGVGSPLHF.

The J gene is TRBJ1-3, the V gene TRBV18, with 8 nucleotides matching TRBD1. CDR1 KGHSH and CDR2 LQKENI come from the germline V gene. The J segment lost 0 bases and the V segment lost 8 bases, leaving 15 bases of the junction unmatched. CDR3 length: 18 residues. The CDR3 DNA sequence: TGTGCCAGCGGCCGGGACAGGTCGTCAGGCAGCTCTGGAAACACCATATATTTT. Translation: CASGRDRSSGSSGNTIYF.

This chain connects TRBV4-1 to TRBJ2-1; D gene uncertain. The CDR3 runs 16 residues. Trimming cost V 2 bases and J 1 base, with 12 bases left between them. Germline CDR1 MGHRA, CDR2 YSYEKL. The CDR3 region is CASSQLDLVSYNEQFF. The DNA of the CDR3 is TGCGCCAGCAGCCAACTTGACCTCGTTTCCTACAATGAGCAGTTCTTC.

The rearrangement links TRBV6-5 to TRBJ2-7, with 8 bases aligning to TRBD1. The CDR3 has 14 amino acids. The V gene end was trimmed by 1 base and the J gene end by 2 bases; junction bases not matched to a gene: 1. The germline V gene has CDR1 MNHEY and CDR2 SVGAGI. The CDR3 DNA is TGTGCCAGCAGTTACTTGACAGGGGCCTACGAGCAGTACTTC. Protein sequence: CASSYLTGAYEQYF.

The rearrangement links TRBV9 to TRBJ2-2; D tentatively reads TRBD1 or TRBD2 (5 bases each). The CDR3 length is 17 residues. Trimming removed 0 bases at V and 3 bases at J, with 15 bases between. Germline CDR1 is SGDLS and CDR2 is YYNGEE. CDR3 loop: CASSVAGWTPHTGELFF. In nucleotides, the CDR3 is TGTGCCAGCAGCGTAGCGGGATGGACACCCCACACCGGGGAGCTGTTTTTT.

The count of this clone is one. The chain combines TRBV7-8 with TRBJ1-3; 8 bases are a match to TRBD1. The trim removed 5 bases at V and 7 bases at J, leaving 10 bases unmatched. Looked up from germline, CDR1 is SGHVS and CDR2 is FQNEAQ. The CDR3 is made up of 15 amino acids. The chain's CDR3 is CASSPRTGKGNTIYF. CDR3 sequence (DNA): TGTGCCAGCAGCCCAAGGACAGGGAAGGGTAACACCATATATTTT.

The chain recombines TRBV4-2 with TRBJ2-5, with D hard to call. Per germline, CDR1 LGHNA and CDR2 YNFKEQ. This CDR3 region has 13 residues. V gave up 4 bases and J gave up 3 bases, with 9 bases separating them. This CDR3 reads CASSLDREETQYF. CDR3 nucleotide sequence: TGTGCCAGCAGCCTAGACCGAGAAGAGACCCAGTACTTC.

V usage is TRBV7-8 and J usage is TRBJ2-1; D gene uncertain. V lost 0 bases, J lost 7 bases, and 4 bases lay in between. Germline V gene sequence: CDR1 SGHVS, CDR2 FQNEAQ. This CDR3 comprises 12 residues. CDR3: CASSLAANEQFF. DNA of the CDR3: TGTGCCAGCAGCTTAGCAGCAAATGAGCAGTTCTTC.

The rearrangement uses TRBV5-1 and TRBJ2-1; D is uncertain. The CDR3 has 11 amino acids. The V end was cut by 4 bases, the J end by 8 bases, with 7 bases between. CDR1 is SGHRS and CDR2 is YFSETQ in the germline V gene. The CDR3 bases are TGCGCCAGCAGCCCGAACGATGAGCAGTTCTTC. This sequence encodes CASSPNDEQFF.

The chain recombines TRBV29-1 with TRBJ1-1, with 8 positions matching TRBD1. V gave up 7 bases and J gave up 4 bases; unmatched junction bases: 8. The germline CDR1 and CDR2 sequences are SQVTM and ANQGSEA. The CDR3 runs 13 residues. The DNA for the CDR3 is TGCAGCGCACACAGGGGGGATCTCACTGAAGCTTTCTTT. Protein: CSAHRGDLTEAFF.

The J gene is TRBJ1-1, the V gene TRBV2; 7 bases fit TRBD1. Per the germline V gene, CDR1 is SNHLY and CDR2 is FYNNEI. The trim removed 10 bases at V and 2 bases at J, leaving 13 bases unmatched. The CDR3 totals 15 residues. CDR3 region: CAITRDRKSNTEAFF. CDR3 DNA sequence: TGTGCCATCACCCGGGACAGAAAATCTAACACTGAAGCTTTCTTT.

The chain links TRBV7-2 to TRBJ2-3; no reliable D call. Germline CDR1 and CDR2: SGHTA and FQGNSA. The CDR3 totals 14 residues. The V end was cut by 3 bases, the J end by 2 bases, with 9 bases between. The CDR3 loop is CASSFRVTTDTQYF. DNA of the CDR3: TGTGCCAGCAGCTTCCGGGTGACCACAGATACGCAGTATTTT. Combining the CDR3 with reference TRBV7-2 and TRBJ2-3 gives the whole variable domain GAGVSQSPSNKVTEKGKDVELRCDPISGHTALYWYRQSLGQGLEFLIYFQGNSAPDKSGLPSDRFSAERTGGSVSTLTIQRTQQEDSAVYLCASSFRVTTDTQYFGPGTRLTVL.